The 29 T cell receptor beta chains reported below all come from one sample, sequenced in a study of T cells in Graves' hyperthyroidism and ophthalmopathy. Amplification yielded TCR beta CDR3 regions, with RNA transcripts as the source. First-round RT-PCR with HTBI primers amplified the TCR CDR3 region. TCRdb ran MiXCR on the multiplex PCR reads and lists one entry per CDR3 protein. This sample yields around 600,000 distinct CDR3 sequences, of which around 13% are seen a single time; approximately 13% belongs to the top ten. Sequencing was carried out using blood. The receptor source for this set is a woman in her 50s with Graves' ophthalmopathy.

This clonotype was observed at least ten times. The chain has TRBV7-8 and TRBJ2-1; 12 nucleotides line up with TRBD2. V gave up 5 bases and J gave up 4 bases; unmatched junction bases: 12. The V gene's germline CDR1 is SGHVS and CDR2 FQNEAQ. The CDR3 spans 18 residues. CDR3 residues: CASSQKTRTSGIYNEQFF. The CDR3 region has the DNA TGTGCCAGCAGCCAAAAGACCAGGACTAGCGGGATTTACAATGAGCAGTTCTTC.

V gene TRBV4-3 combines with J gene TRBJ2-6; 7 bases line up with TRBD1. The germline CDR1 and CDR2 sequences are LGHNA and YSLEER. The V segment lost 2 bases and the J segment 2 bases; nucleotides outside the gene matches: 6. The CDR3 runs 17 residues. Written as DNA, the CDR3 is TGCGCCAGCAGCCAATTCCCCCAGGGGGCTGGGGCCAACGTCCTGACTTTC. Translating it yields CASSQFPQGAGANVLTF.

This chain links TRBV19 with TRBJ2-1; TRBD2 aligns across 11 bases. Germline CDR1 and CDR2: LNHDA and SQIVND (reference sequence). The CDR3 contains 16 residues. The ends lost 4 bases at V and 6 bases at J; junction bases unmatched: 8. CDR3 amino acids: CASSNLGTSGTNEQFF. The CDR3 DNA reads as TGTGCCAGTAGTAACCTCGGGACTAGCGGAACCAATGAGCAGTTCTTC.

This clonotype was observed many times. CDR3 DNA sequence: TGCAGTGCTAGTTCTGGGGCCAGCTCCTACGAGCAGTACTTC. Translated: CSASSGASSYEQYF. This chain joins TRBV20-1 and TRBJ2-7, with D possibly being TRBD1 (5 bases). V was cut by 3 bases and J by 0 bases, with 12 bases left in between. The V gene's germline CDR1 is DFQATT and CDR2 SNEGSKA (reference sequence). The CDR3 spans 14 residues.

This clonotype was seen a few times. This chain connects TRBV24-1 to TRBJ2-3; tentatively, D is TRBD1 (6 bases). The germline CDR1 and CDR2 sequences are KGHDR and SFDVKD. V shed 2 bases and J shed 2 bases, with 19 bases lying between them. The CDR3 extends over 18 amino acids. CDR3 coding DNA: TGTGCCACCAGTGATTGGACAGATCCTAGCTCTTTCACAGATACGCAGTATTTT. This encodes CATSDWTDPSSFTDTQYF.

This clonotype was recorded a few times. The rearrangement uses TRBV28 and TRBJ2-4; D unresolved. The CDR3 loop spans 14 amino acids. Germline V gene sequence: CDR1 MDHEN, CDR2 SYDVKM. V lost 6 bases, J lost 0 bases, and 9 bases lay in between. The CDR3 bases are TGTGCCAGCAGGGGTCGGTTAGCCAAAAACATTCAGTACTTC. This sequence encodes CASRGRLAKNIQYF.

The rearrangement links TRBV18 to TRBJ2-1, with a possible D match to TRBD2 (6 bases). The ends were cut back, 1 base at V and 1 base at J, with 11 bases in the middle. The CDR3 sequence is 16 residues long. Germline-derived CDR1 and CDR2 are KGHSH and LQKENI. The CDR3 bases are TGTGCCAGCTCACCACGGCGGAGGGGTTCCTACAATGAGCAGTTCTTC. Protein product: CASSPRRRGSYNEQFF. The complete variable domain, with remaining parts taken from reference TRBV18 and TRBJ2-1, reads NAGVMQNPRHLVRRRGQEARLRCSPMKGHSHVYWYRQLPEEGLKFMVYLQKENIIDESGMPKERFSAEFPKEGPSILRIQQVVRGDSAAYFCASSPRRRGSYNEQFFGPGTRLTVL.

V is TRBV20-1 and J is TRBJ2-7; either TRBD1 or TRBD2 may fit D (5 bases each). V was pared by 6 bases and J by 2 bases, with 14 bases between. Germline V gene lookup returns CDR1 DFQATT and CDR2 SNEGSKA (reference sequence). CDR3 length: 13 amino acids. The CDR3 is CSAEGRPTYEQYF. As DNA, the CDR3 is TGCAGTGCCGAGGGGCGACCAACCTACGAGCAGTACTTC.

The genes are TRBV6-1 and TRBJ1-1; weak D call: TRBD1 (6 bases). V was clipped by 5 bases and J by 5 bases, with 15 bases between them. The germline gives CDR1 MNHNS, CDR2 SASEGT. This CDR3 is 14 amino acids long. The CDR3 reads CASSNPGVLTEAFF. CDR3 bases: TGTGCCAGCAGTAACCCAGGGGTTTTGACTGAAGCTTTCTTT.

This clonotype was seen ten or more times. The chain carries TRBV27 and TRBJ2-3; D may be TRBD2 (6 bases). The germline CDR1 and CDR2 sequences are MNHEY and SMNVEV (reference sequence). This CDR3 has 15 amino acids. With 3 bases removed from V and 0 bases from J, the gap between germline ends came to 10 bases. The CDR3 protein is CASSFGGWSTDTQYF. DNA of the CDR3: TGTGCCAGCAGTTTTGGGGGGTGGAGCACAGATACGCAGTATTTT.

The CDR3 coding sequence is TGTGCCAGTACCCGACTGCCCGGGGGGAAAATCTCTGAAGCTTTCTTT. Residues: CASTRLPGGKISEAFF. The chain joins TRBV19 to TRBJ1-1; D perhaps matches TRBD1 (5 bases). From germline, CDR1 is LNHDA and CDR2 SQIVND (reference sequence). V lost 7 bases and J 6 bases, leaving 24 bases between the germline ends. The CDR3 covers 16 residues.

This clonotype was seen a few times. Here the CDR3 reads CASSLSGSPIGETQYF. The CDR3 bases are TGTGCCAGCAGTTTATCTGGGAGTCCGATAGGAGAGACCCAGTACTTC. The V and J genes are TRBV27 and TRBJ2-5; D possibly corresponds to TRBD2 (5 bases). Germline loops: CDR1 MNHEY, CDR2 SMNVEV (reference sequence). Between the trimmed V and J ends, which lost 0 bases and 4 bases, there was a span of 15 bases. There are 16 residues in the CDR3.

The gene calls are TRBV12-3 or TRBV12-4 and TRBJ1-2; TRBD1 might be the D (6 bases). V dropped 6 bases and J dropped 5 bases, with 19 bases sitting between them. This CDR3 region has 15 residues. CDR3 protein: CASSSPMSQGYGYTF. The DNA of the CDR3 is TGTGCCAGCAGCTCACCAATGAGCCAGGGGTATGGCTACACCTTC.

This clonotype turned up a few times. V usage is TRBV30 and J usage is TRBJ1-5, with 12 bases fitting TRBD1. The J segment lost 7 bases and the V segment lost 8 bases, leaving 9 bases of the junction unmatched. The CDR3 is 14 residues long. Per the germline V gene, CDR1 is GTSNPN and CDR2 is SVGIG (reference sequence). Here the CDR3 DNA reads TGTGCCCGGGACCCGGGACAGGGGGCCCAGCCCCAGCATTTT. It codes for CARDPGQGAQPQHF.

The chain uses TRBV5-1 and TRBJ2-3; D is possibly TRBD1 (6 bases). Between the trimmed V and J ends, which lost 3 bases and 0 bases, there was a span of 14 bases. Per germline, CDR1 SGHRS and CDR2 YFSETQ. The CDR3 contains 16 residues. The CDR3, as DNA: TGCGCCAGCAGCTACAGACAGGTCCCCAGCACAGATACGCAGTATTTT. Protein: CASSYRQVPSTDTQYF.

This clonotype was observed many times. The V call is TRBV7-3, the J call TRBJ1-2, with 8 bases that match TRBD1. J lost 6 bases, V lost 5 bases, and 11 bases had no gene match. This CDR3 spans 15 amino acids. CDR1 is SGHTA, CDR2 FQGTGA, per germline. The CDR3 DNA follows: TGTGCCAGCAGCGCCCGGACAGGGAATGGGCATGGCTACACCTTC. This encodes CASSARTGNGHGYTF.

A remark on this clonotype: It may be a read error: a sequence one base away is much more abundant. The chain joins TRBV6-5 to TRBJ2-1; unclear D gene. The end of the DNA aligns better with TRBJ2-7, so the J call may be wrong. The CDR3 length is 13 residues. Germline V gene data show CDR1 as MNHEY and CDR2 as SVGAGI. The CDR3: CASSYLQYNEQYF. CDR3 nucleotide sequence: TGTGCCAGCAGTTACTTACAATACAATGAGCAGTACTTC.

This clonotype was seen at least ten times. V usage is TRBV7-8 and J usage is TRBJ2-7; 12 nucleotides line up with TRBD2. The CDR3 sequence is 19 residues long. Germline values: CDR1 SGHVS, CDR2 FQNEAQ. V lost 5 bases and J lost 0; bases outside the gene matches: 14. The CDR3 DNA follows: TGTGCCAGCAGCCGAAGGACCGGGACTAGCGGGCAGAGCTCCTACGAGCAGTACTTC. The encoded protein is CASSRRTGTSGQSSYEQYF. Full variable domain (remainder filled in from reference TRBV7-8 and TRBJ2-7): GAGVSQSPRYKVAKRGQDVALRCDPISGHVSLFWYQQALGQGPEFLTYFQNEAQLDKSGLPSDRFFAERPEGSVSTLKIQRTQQEDSAVYLCASSRRTGTSGQSSYEQYFGPGTRLTVT.

This sequence joins TRBV15 and TRBJ2-5; D is perhaps TRBD1 or TRBD2 (5 bases each). The CDR3 runs 15 residues. Germline CDR1 reads LNHNV; CDR2 reads YYDKDF (reference sequence). The germline V and J ends were trimmed by 8 bases and 5 bases, with 21 bases remaining between them. This CDR3 is CATRSKGRTLETQYF. Here the CDR3 DNA reads TGTGCCACCCGCTCTAAGGGACGGACGCTGGAGACCCAGTACTTC.

This chain joins TRBV20-1 and TRBJ2-7, with unresolved D. Deletions cut 6 bases from V and 0 bases from J, with 6 bases between. The CDR3 runs 11 residues. Germline CDR1 DFQATT, CDR2 SNEGSKA (reference sequence). CDR3 sequence: CSAKSSYEQYF. The DNA for the CDR3 is TGCAGTGCGAAGAGCTCCTACGAGCAGTACTTC.

This clonotype came up many times. The gene calls are TRBV7-2 and TRBJ2-3, with D unclear. The CDR3 consists of 14 residues. Per the germline V gene, CDR1 is SGHTA and CDR2 is FQGNSA. Trimming pared 1 base from V and 6 bases from J, leaving 11 bases between. The CDR3 loop reads CASSLEASGDTQYF. CDR3 sequence (DNA): TGTGCCAGCAGCTTAGAGGCCTCCGGGGATACGCAGTATTTT.

The chain carries TRBV28 and TRBJ1-4; TRBD1 aligns across 9 bases. The V segment lost 6 bases and the J segment 7 bases; nucleotides outside the gene matches: 6. Germline CDR1 and CDR2: MDHEN and SYDVKM. This CDR3 is built from 14 residues. CDR3 region: CASRVGTGTEKLFF. CDR3 bases: TGTGCCAGCAGAGTCGGGACAGGGACTGAAAAACTGTTTTTT.

This clonotype was seen once. V usage is TRBV4-3 and J usage is TRBJ2-5; either TRBD1 or TRBD2 may fit D (6 bases each). V shed 0 bases and J shed 3 bases, with 11 bases lying between them. The CDR3 spans 15 residues. The germline V gene has CDR1 LGHNA and CDR2 YSLEER. For the CDR3, the DNA is TGCGCCAGCAGCCAAGACAGGGGAGGTGAAGAGACCCAGTACTTC. Protein sequence: CASSQDRGGEETQYF.

Turning to this clonotype: Just one base apart from a much larger clone, this may be a read error. The rearrangement uses TRBV6-2 or TRBV6-3 and TRBJ2-7, with a possible D match to TRBD1 (7 bases). CDR1 and CDR2 from the germline V gene are MNHEY and SVGEGT. The CDR3 contains 15 residues. CDR3 protein: CASSHSQGGSYEQYF. CDR3 DNA: TGTGCCAGCAGTCACTCTCAGGGGGGCTCCTACGAGCAGTACTTC.

This clonotype was detected ten times or more. V gene TRBV28 combines with J gene TRBJ1-1, with D possibly being TRBD1 (6 bases). The CDR3 sequence is 13 residues long. Germline V gives CDR1 MDHEN, CDR2 SYDVKM. Trimming took 10 bases from V and 9 from J, leaving 21 bases between them. The CDR3 DNA reads TGTGCCACCGAAGGACAGTCTGGTATTAAAGCTTTCTTT. This gives the protein CATEGQSGIKAFF.

This clonotype was detected many times. The gene calls are TRBV13 and TRBJ2-5; maybe TRBD2 (5 bases). V lost 5 bases, J lost 1 base, and 11 bases lay in between. CDR3 length: 14 amino acids. In germline, CDR1 is PRHDT, CDR2 FYEKMQ (reference sequence). CDR3 amino acids: CASSPRAVQETQYF. For the CDR3, the DNA is TGTGCCAGCAGCCCGCGGGCGGTCCAAGAGACCCAGTACTTC. Complete variable domain (other parts from reference TRBV13 and TRBJ2-5): AAGVIQSPRHLIKEKRETATLKCYPIPRHDTVYWYQQGPGQDPQFLISFYEKMQSDKGSIPDRFSAQQFSDYHSELNMSSLELGDSALYFCASSPRAVQETQYFGPGTRLLVL.

This clonotype was seen ten or more times. The chain carries TRBV12-3 or TRBV12-4 and TRBJ1-2, with 7 nucleotides matching TRBD1. This CDR3 is 15 amino acids long. Trimming removed 5 bases from V and 6 bases from J; junction bases left unmatched: 12. Here the CDR3 reads CASSPGQAILDGYTF. CDR3 bases: TGTGCCAGCAGTCCAGGACAGGCAATATTAGATGGCTACACCTTC.

This clonotype was detected only a few times. The chain is built from TRBV28 and TRBJ2-1; no clear D gene. V shed 3 bases and J shed 5 bases, with 11 bases lying between them. Germline lookup yields CDR1 MDHEN and CDR2 SYDVKM. This CDR3 has 14 residues. The CDR3 nucleotides read TGTGCCAGCAGTTTTCTATGGGGAAACAATGAGCAGTTCTTC. Its translation is CASSFLWGNNEQFF. The full variable domain, rest sourced from reference TRBV28 and TRBJ2-1, is DVKVTQSSRYLVKRTGEKVFLECVQDMDHENMFWYRQDPGLGLRLIYFSYDVKMKEKGDIPEGYSVSREKKERFSLILESASTNQTSMYLCASSFLWGNNEQFFGPGTRLTVL.

This clonotype was found many times. The V gene is TRBV3-1, the J gene TRBJ1-1, with 7 bases identical to TRBD1. Germline V gene sequence: CDR1 LGHDT, CDR2 YNNKEL (reference sequence). V lost 1 base, J lost 5 bases, and 1 base stayed unmatched. The CDR3 is 13 amino acids. The CDR3 sequence is CASSQGGQTEAFF. CDR3 bases: TGTGCCAGCAGCCAAGGGGGACAGACTGAAGCTTTCTTT. The full variable domain, completed using reference TRBV3-1 and TRBJ1-1, is DTAVSQTPKYLVTQMGNDKSIKCEQNLGHDTMYWYKQDSKKFLKIMFSYNNKELIINETVPNRFSPKSPDKAHLNLHINSLELGDSAVYFCASSQGGQTEAFFGQGTRLTVV.